Listed here is a single T cell receptor (beta chain). The germline CDR1 and CDR2 sequences are MGHRA and YSYEKL. V dropped 0 bases and J dropped 6 bases, with 11 bases sitting between them. The CDR3 runs 14 residues. Original analysis: Amplified reference gene primers provided the basis for estimating nucleated cell counts. Sequencing was performed with immunoSEQ multiplex PCR; in TCRdb, only in-frame clones are kept and a portion is missing. Clone size and the V and J calls come from that table; the DNA yielded D and trimming. The table lists a few hundred thousand clones, more than 70% of them singletons, with about 6.8% in the top ten. This entry belongs to a study of blood T cell repertoires in COVID-19. Study background: Specimens from acute and convalescent COVID-19 originated in the United States, Italy and Spain. PBMCs, B-cell-depleted T cells, or T cells were the source of the cDNA or gDNA that made up the material.

Input material: peripheral blood. The rearrangement joins TRBV4-1 to TRBJ1-2; D not resolved. The receptor was derived from a man aged 18 to 35 who had recovered from COVID-19. This CDR3 reads CASSQDHRSNGYTF. CDR3 nucleotides: TGCGCCAGCAGCCAAGATCATCGGTCGAATGGCTACACCTTC.